The entry that follows covers one T cell receptor beta chain sequence. Original methodology: Amplification of reference gene primers was used by the study to estimate nucleated cell counts. TCRdb's copy holds only in-frame clones and misses some; the assay was immunoSEQ multiplex PCR. V and J calls and clone size are given by that table; D and trimming were obtained from the DNA. The sample consists of approximately 110,000 clones, roughly 84% of them appearing once. This entry belongs to a study of blood T cell repertoires in COVID-19. Turning to the study itself: COVID-19 samples collected from the United States, Italy and Spain covered acute and convalescent phases. Sources were T cells, B-cell-depleted T cells, or PBMCs; the material itself was cDNA or gDNA.

Germline CDR1 and CDR2: LNHNV and YYDKDF (reference sequence). The CDR3 is 14 amino acids. Losses at the gene ends were 0 bases for V and 12 bases for J; bases not matched to a gene: 5. Sequencing was done on a sample of peripheral blood. J is TRBJ2-1 and V is TRBV15, with 10 positions matching TRBD1. The receptor comes from an elderly woman with active or convalescent COVID-19. CDR3 coding DNA: TGTGCCACCAGCAGAGAGGGACAGGGGTTTGGGCAGTTCTTC. It codes for CATSREGQGFGQFF.